What follows are 29 T cell receptor beta chains derived from one specimen sequenced in a study of lymphopenia after photon versus proton radiotherapy. Repertoires were generated with immunoSEQ multiplex PCR, while TCRdb's copy carries only in-frame clones and drops some. The sample lists approximately 91,000 clones, 65% to 85% occurring once. The sample was peripheral blood, taken from a patient treated with proton-based radiotherapy. Every receptor here comes from a man in his 60s with pancreatic cancer.

This rearrangement joins TRBV7-2 to TRBJ2-7; 8 nucleotides match TRBD2. CDR1 is SGHTA, CDR2 FQGNSA, per germline. With 1 base clipped from V and 7 bases from J, the junction kept 3 bases outside the gene matches. The CDR3 consists of 13 residues. CDR3 loop: CASSLGLAREQYF. For the CDR3, the DNA is TGTGCCAGCAGCTTAGGACTAGCGCGGGAGCAGTACTTC.

The chain links TRBV28 to TRBJ2-2, with 11 nucleotides matching TRBD2. The trim removed 5 bases at V and 5 bases at J, leaving 10 bases unmatched. The CDR3 sequence is 17 residues long. Germline CDR1 reads MDHEN; CDR2 reads SYDVKM. CDR3 amino acids: CASSAPGLAGGTGELFF. In nucleotides, the CDR3 is TGTGCCAGCAGTGCCCCTGGGCTAGCGGGGGGTACCGGGGAGCTGTTTTTT.

This chain joins TRBV2 and TRBJ2-3; D uncertain. Germline-derived CDR1 and CDR2 are SNHLY and FYNNEI. Trimming pared 6 bases from V and 6 bases from J, leaving 7 bases between. The CDR3 consists of 11 residues. The CDR3 nucleotides read TGTGCCAGCAGCCTAGGGGATACGCAGTATTTT. Encoded protein: CASSLGDTQYF.

This clone was counted between two and nine times. The rearrangement links TRBV6-1 to TRBJ1-5; no reliable D call. V was clipped by 3 bases and J by 1 base, with 4 bases between them. The length of the CDR3 is 13 residues. Per the germline V gene, CDR1 is MNHNS and CDR2 is SASEGT. The CDR3 protein is CASSDYSNQPQHF. CDR3 nucleotide sequence: TGTGCCAGCAGTGACTACAGCAATCAGCCCCAGCATTTT.

This chain joins TRBV6-1 and TRBJ2-6; no firm D call. Trimming removed 0 bases from V and 4 bases from J, with 10 bases in between. Germline CDR1 reads MNHNS; CDR2 reads SASEGT. The CDR3 consists of 16 residues. The CDR3 sequence is CASSEAREAGANVLTF. The DNA of the CDR3 is TGTGCCAGCAGTGAAGCAAGGGAAGCCGGGGCCAACGTCCTGACTTTC.

The table lists this clone with a count of one. V gene TRBV7-6 combines with J gene TRBJ1-1; D gene unclear. Germline CDR1 and CDR2: SGHVS and FNYEAQ. The germline V and J ends were trimmed by 2 bases and 3 bases, with 13 bases remaining between them. The CDR3 length is 15 residues. As DNA, the CDR3 is TGTGCCAGCAGCTTAATAGGAGGTGAGGACACTGAAGCTTTCTTT. It encodes CASSLIGGEDTEAFF.

V is TRBV5-1 and J is TRBJ2-5, with D perhaps matching TRBD1 or TRBD2 (6 bases each). CDR1 and CDR2 (germline): SGHRS, YFSETQ. The CDR3 sequence is 15 residues long. V lost 4 bases and J 1 base, leaving 14 bases between the germline ends. The CDR3 region has the DNA TGCGCCAGCAGCCCGGAGGGGGGACCCCAAGAGACCCAGTACTTC. Amino acid sequence: CASSPEGGPQETQYF.

In this sample, this clone turned up a few times. The V gene is TRBV5-6, the J gene TRBJ1-1; D might be TRBD1 (5 bases). Germline values: CDR1 SGHDT, CDR2 YYEEEE. V lost 3 bases and J 6 bases, leaving 12 bases between the germline ends. The CDR3 runs to 13 residues. The CDR3 DNA reads TGTGCCAGCAGCTCCGGGACGGAACCTGAAGCTTTCTTT. Its translation is CASSSGTEPEAFF. Full variable domain (outside the CDR3, taken from reference TRBV5-6 and TRBJ1-1): DAGVTQSPTHLIKTRGQQVTLRCSPKSGHDTVSWYQQALGQGPQFIFQYYEEEERQRGNFPDRFSGHQFPNYSSELNVNALLLGDSALYLCASSSGTEPEAFFGQGTRLTVV.

J is TRBJ2-3 and V is TRBV5-1; 7 bases line up with TRBD2. The CDR3 length is 14 residues. Unmatched junction bases numbered 1, after V lost 0 bases and J lost 3 bases. Germline V CDR1 and CDR2: SGHRS, YFSETQ. The CDR3 sequence is CASSLDGRTDTQYF. In DNA form, the CDR3 reads TGCGCCAGCAGCTTGGACGGGAGGACAGATACGCAGTATTTT. Drawing the rest from reference TRBV5-1 and TRBJ2-3, the complete variable domain is KAGVTQTPRYLIKTRGQQVTLSCSPISGHRSVSWYQQTPGQGLQFLFEYFSETQRNKGNFPGRFSGRQFSNSRSEMNVSTLELGDSALYLCASSLDGRTDTQYFGPGTRLTVL.

This sequence joins TRBV7-2 and TRBJ2-6, with TRBD2 as a possible D gene (6 bases). Germline lookup yields CDR1 SGHTA and CDR2 FQGNSA. The CDR3 spans 15 residues. V was trimmed by 1 base and J by 2 bases, leaving 6 bases between them. The chain's CDR3 is CASSLGGAGANVLTF. The CDR3 region has the DNA TGTGCCAGCAGCTTAGGGGGGGCTGGGGCCAACGTCCTGACTTTC.

The chain combines TRBV11-3 with TRBJ1-1; D perhaps matches TRBD1 (5 bases). Between the trimmed V and J ends, which lost 5 bases and 6 bases, there was a span of 16 bases. The V gene's germline CDR1 is SGHNT and CDR2 YENEEA. The CDR3 loop spans 14 amino acids. CDR3 nucleotide sequence: TGTGCCAGCAGCCAAGGGACGGGCCTCCCTGAAGCTTTCTTT. Amino acid sequence: CASSQGTGLPEAFF.

The chain couples TRBV7-2 to TRBJ2-1; D might be TRBD2 (6 bases). This CDR3 has 16 amino acids. V was shortened by 5 bases and J by 4 bases, with 18 bases between the two germline ends. Germline CDR1 SGHTA, CDR2 FQGNSA. The CDR3 spells CASSRGHRGTYNEQFF. The CDR3 DNA reads as TGTGCCAGCAGCCGAGGGCACCGGGGGACGTACAATGAGCAGTTCTTC.

The chain recombines TRBV15 with TRBJ2-2; 11 bases match TRBD2. CDR1 is LNHNV and CDR2 is YYDKDF in the germline V gene (reference sequence). The V segment lost 3 bases and the J segment 2 bases; nucleotides outside the gene matches: 5. The CDR3 has 17 residues. CDR3 coding DNA: TGTGCCACCAGCAGCGGACTAGCGGGTTCTAACACCGGGGAGCTGTTTTTT. Translation gives CATSSGLAGSNTGELFF.

The J gene is TRBJ2-7, the V gene TRBV5-6; tentatively, D is TRBD1 (6 bases). Germline V lookup: CDR1 SGHDT, CDR2 YYEEEE. Trimming stripped 4 bases from V and 3 bases from J, with 14 bases between. The CDR3 loop spans 14 amino acids. The CDR3 DNA reads TGTGCCAGCAGCCAGGGGACCCTGAACTACGAGCAGTACTTC. Its translation is CASSQGTLNYEQYF.

The rearrangement links TRBV7-2 to TRBJ1-2; unclear D gene. The CDR3 extends over 12 amino acids. The ends were cut back, 0 bases at V and 8 bases at J, with 7 bases in the middle. Germline CDR1 reads SGHTA; CDR2 reads FQGNSA. CDR3 amino acids: CASSLAGGGYTF. The CDR3 DNA follows: TGTGCCAGCAGCTTAGCCGGCGGGGGCTACACCTTC.

This chain connects TRBV7-9 to TRBJ2-1, with a possible D match to TRBD1 (7 bases). The CDR3 consists of 16 residues. Trimming stripped 4 bases from V and 6 bases from J, with 19 bases between. From germline, CDR1 is SEHNR and CDR2 FQNEAQ (reference sequence). The CDR3 reads CASSSGGLGGLNEQFF. DNA for the CDR3: TGTGCCAGCAGCTCAGGGGGACTGGGTGGGCTCAATGAGCAGTTCTTC.

The rearrangement uses TRBV7-2 and TRBJ2-2, with a tentative D call TRBD1 (5 bases). The CDR3 spans 16 residues. Germline CDR1 is SGHTA and CDR2 is FQGNSA. Trimming removed 0 bases at V and 0 bases at J, with 8 bases between. The CDR3, as DNA: TGTGCCAGCAGCTTAGCGGGGCCACCGAACACCGGGGAGCTGTTTTTT. The encoded protein is CASSLAGPPNTGELFF.

The rearrangement uses TRBV7-8 and TRBJ2-3; TRBD2 matches at 13 bases. This CDR3 comprises 18 residues. Germline lookup yields CDR1 SGHVS and CDR2 FQNEAQ. After removal of 2 bases from V and 4 bases from J, the junction contained 9 bases not matched to a gene. CDR3 sequence: CASSLYSWTSGSPDTQYF. CDR3 coding DNA: TGTGCCAGCAGCTTATACTCCTGGACTAGCGGGAGTCCAGATACGCAGTATTTT.

This chain links TRBV4-2 with TRBJ2-6; 7 nucleotides line up with TRBD2. V was clipped by 4 bases and J by 3 bases; unmatched bases: 9. The CDR3 consists of 17 residues. The germline CDR1 and CDR2 sequences are LGHNA and YNFKEQ. Written as DNA, the CDR3 is TGTGCCAGCAGCCTAGAGAGGACTAGTAGTGGGGCCAACGTCCTGACTTTC. Residues: CASSLERTSSGANVLTF.

V usage is TRBV7-9 and J usage is TRBJ2-3; TRBD1 agrees at 9 bases. The ends lost 3 bases at V and 3 bases at J; junction bases unmatched: 4. CDR3 length: 15 amino acids. From germline, CDR1 is SEHNR and CDR2 FQNEAQ (reference sequence). In DNA, the CDR3 is TGTGCCAGCAGCTTTTACAGGGGGCGGACAGATACGCAGTATTTT. Translated: CASSFYRGRTDTQYF. The full variable domain, with the rest looked up from reference TRBV7-9 and TRBJ2-3, is DTGVSQNPRHKITKRGQNVTFRCDPISEHNRLYWYRQTLGQGPEFLTYFQNEAQLEKSRLLSDRFSAERPKGSFSTLEIQRTEQGDSAMYLCASSFYRGRTDTQYFGPGTRLTVL.

The rearrangement joins TRBV29-1 to TRBJ2-3; 10 positions match TRBD2. The V gene end was trimmed by 5 bases and the J gene end by 5 bases; junction bases not matched to a gene: 4. The CDR3 consists of 13 residues. Germline CDR1 and CDR2: SQVTM and ANQGSEA. CDR3 amino acids: CSVLAGEGDTQYF. DNA of the CDR3: TGCAGCGTTCTAGCGGGAGAAGGAGATACGCAGTATTTT.

The rearrangement uses TRBV6-1 and TRBJ1-1, with a tentative D call TRBD1 (5 bases). Per the germline V gene, CDR1 is MNHNS and CDR2 is SASEGT. The CDR3 spans 14 residues. V lost 2 bases and J 7 bases, leaving 14 bases between the germline ends. The CDR3 reads CASSEFGDGFEAFF. The DNA for the CDR3 is TGTGCCAGCAGTGAATTCGGGGACGGCTTTGAAGCTTTCTTT.

This rearrangement joins TRBV29-1 to TRBJ2-1; 11 bases match TRBD1. In germline, CDR1 is SQVTM, CDR2 ANQGSEA. The CDR3 runs to 16 residues. V lost 1 base, J lost 3 bases, and 5 bases stayed unmatched. CDR3 amino acids: CSVEGPGTGGYNEQFF. CDR3 DNA: TGCAGCGTTGAAGGCCCCGGGACAGGGGGCTACAATGAGCAGTTCTTC.

The chain couples TRBV18 to TRBJ2-1; 13 nucleotides line up with TRBD2. J lost 7 bases, V lost 4 bases, and 4 bases had no gene match. The CDR3 is 15 amino acids. From germline, CDR1 is KGHSH and CDR2 LQKENI. CDR3 sequence reads: CASSLRTSGSNEQFF. The CDR3 coding sequence is TGTGCCAGCTCACTGAGGACTAGCGGGAGTAATGAGCAGTTCTTC.

The genes are TRBV29-1 and TRBJ2-1, with D perhaps matching TRBD2 (5 bases). The CDR3 runs to 13 residues. V was clipped by 4 bases and J by 9 bases, with 16 bases between them. CDR1 and CDR2 (germline): SQVTM, ANQGSEA. CDR3 in amino acids: CSVGSGIGAEQFF. Written as DNA, the CDR3 is TGCAGCGTTGGATCGGGAATTGGTGCTGAGCAGTTCTTC.

The chain couples TRBV2 to TRBJ1-1, with TRBD1 matching over 8 bases. Germline CDR1 is SNHLY and CDR2 is FYNNEI. The CDR3 is made up of 14 amino acids. V shed 4 bases and J 4 bases; nucleotides not matched to a gene: 5. CDR3 nucleotides: TGTGCCAGCAGTGTATCTACAGGGGGCACTGAAGCTTTCTTT. Residues: CASSVSTGGTEAFF.

The V and J genes are TRBV5-1 and TRBJ2-3; 10 bases agree with TRBD2. This CDR3 is 16 amino acids long. The V and J ends lost 2 bases and 3 bases, in that order; junction bases with no gene match: 6. In germline, CDR1 is SGHRS, CDR2 YFSETQ. CDR3 bases: TGCGCCAGCAGCTTAGCGGCTAGCGGGAGAACAGATACGCAGTATTTT. This gives the protein CASSLAASGRTDTQYF.

The chain is built from TRBV7-9 and TRBJ2-7; 9 nucleotides align to TRBD2. V was pared by 5 bases and J by 4 bases, with 3 bases of the junction left unmatched. Per germline, CDR1 SEHNR and CDR2 FQNEAQ (reference sequence). The CDR3 consists of 13 residues. CDR3 sequence (DNA): TGTGCCAGCAGCCGCGGACTAGCGTACGAGCAGTACTTC. Its translation is CASSRGLAYEQYF.

The chain recombines TRBV7-9 with TRBJ2-7; D gene uncertain. The CDR3 sequence is 15 residues long. The V gene lost 1 base and the J gene lost 1 base, with 11 bases spanning the gap. Germline V lookup: CDR1 SEHNR, CDR2 FQNEAQ (reference sequence). The CDR3 region is CASSLDGSVSYEQYF. Written as DNA, the CDR3 is TGTGCCAGCAGCTTAGACGGCTCAGTTTCCTACGAGCAGTACTTC. Full variable domain (rest looked up from reference TRBV7-9 and TRBJ2-7): DTGVSQNPRHKITKRGQNVTFRCDPISEHNRLYWYRQTLGQGPEFLTYFQNEAQLEKSRLLSDRFSAERPKGSFSTLEIQRTEQGDSAMYLCASSLDGSVSYEQYFGPGTRLTVT.